The T cell receptor beta chain under discussion was sequenced for a study of blood T cell repertoires in COVID-19. TCRdb's copy holds only in-frame clones and misses some; the assay was immunoSEQ multiplex PCR. The table has about 180,000 clones, roughly 83% seen once; the top ten hold around 6.3%. CDR3 length: 17 residues. J gave up 1 base and V 0 bases, and 5 bases lay outside the gene matches. Germline V gene lookup returns CDR1 SGDLS and CDR2 YYNGEE. Enrollment of patients from Seattle took place during active infection, with longitudinal follow-up. The V call is TRBV9, the J call TRBJ2-1, with TRBD2 matching 9 bases. This clonotype was sampled from a middle-aged woman with COVID-19, enrolled during active disease. The source material was peripheral blood. CDR3: CASSVVSSGISYNEQFF. The CDR3 region has the DNA TGTGCCAGCAGCGTAGTTTCTAGCGGGATTTCCTACAATGAGCAGTTCTTC.